This TCR beta chain was identified during a study of T cells in Graves' hyperthyroidism and ophthalmopathy. Study at large: Peripheral blood was drawn at first diagnosis, prior to all treatment. Study conclusions and caveats: A median approximately 6.5 months before onset, the model predicted ophthalmopathy.

The length of the CDR3 is 17 residues. V was pared by 4 bases and J by 0 bases, with 17 bases between. Germline CDR1 reads SGDLS; CDR2 reads YYNGEE. It was uncontrolled infection, other autoimmune disease, pregnancy or lactation that excluded patients. This clonotype showed up just a few times. The antigen is not known. Regions amplified from RNA transcripts were the TCR beta CDR3 regions. The study used the HTBI primer set for a first-round RT-PCR of the TCR CDR3. TCRdb redid the calling of the multiplex PCR reads with MiXCR, one entry per CDR3 protein. The repertoire holds around 610,000 distinct CDR3 sequences, approximately 15% seen once, with around 4% in the top ten.

Sequenced material: blood. The gene calls are TRBV9 and TRBJ2-1; no clear D gene. This TCR came from a middle-aged woman with Graves' ophthalmopathy. CDR3 sequence (DNA): TGTGCCAGCAGCCCCCGGACGCGCCTAAGCTCCTACAATGAGCAGTTCTTC. Translation: CASSPRTRLSSYNEQFF. The variable domain in full, completed from reference TRBV9 and TRBJ2-1, reads DSGVTQTPKHLITATGQRVTLRCSPRSGDLSVYWYQQSLDQGLQFLIQYYNGEERAKGNILERFSAQQFPDLHSELNLSSLELGDSALYFCASSPRTRLSSYNEQFFGPGTRLTVL.